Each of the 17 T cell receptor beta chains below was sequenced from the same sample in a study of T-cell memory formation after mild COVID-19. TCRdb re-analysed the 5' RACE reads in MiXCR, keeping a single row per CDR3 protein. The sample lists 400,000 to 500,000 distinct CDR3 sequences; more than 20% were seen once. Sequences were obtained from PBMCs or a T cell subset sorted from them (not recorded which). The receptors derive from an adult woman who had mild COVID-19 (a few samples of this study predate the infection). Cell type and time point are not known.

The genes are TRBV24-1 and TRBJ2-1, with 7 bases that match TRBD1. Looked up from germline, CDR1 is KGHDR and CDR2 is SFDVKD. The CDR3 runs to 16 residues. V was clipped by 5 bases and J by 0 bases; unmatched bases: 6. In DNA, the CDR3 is TGTGCCACCAGTGCGGACAGGAGGAGCTCCTACAATGAGCAGTTCTTC. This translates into CATSADRRSSYNEQFF.

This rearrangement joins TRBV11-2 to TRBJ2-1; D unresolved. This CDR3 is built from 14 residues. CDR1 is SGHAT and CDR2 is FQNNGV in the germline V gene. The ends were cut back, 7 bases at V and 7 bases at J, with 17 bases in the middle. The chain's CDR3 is CASTPGYSLNEQFF. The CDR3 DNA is TGTGCCAGCACCCCGGGCTACTCACTTAATGAGCAGTTCTTC.

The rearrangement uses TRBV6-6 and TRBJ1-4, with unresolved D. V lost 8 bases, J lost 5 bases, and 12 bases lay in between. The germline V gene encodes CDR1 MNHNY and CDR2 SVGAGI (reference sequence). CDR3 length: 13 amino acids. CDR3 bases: TGTGCCAGCGCCCGAACCCCGAATGAAAAACTGTTTTTT. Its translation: CASARTPNEKLFF.

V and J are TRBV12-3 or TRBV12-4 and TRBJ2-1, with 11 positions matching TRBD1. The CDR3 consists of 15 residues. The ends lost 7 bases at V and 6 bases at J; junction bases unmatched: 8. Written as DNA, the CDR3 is TGTGCCAGCACCGTCGGGGACAGGGGGATCAATGAGCAGTTCTTC. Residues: CASTVGDRGINEQFF.

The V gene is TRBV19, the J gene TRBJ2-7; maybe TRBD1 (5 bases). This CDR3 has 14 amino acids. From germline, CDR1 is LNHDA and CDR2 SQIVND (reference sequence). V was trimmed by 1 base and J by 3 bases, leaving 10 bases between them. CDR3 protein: CASSIAGTGYEQYF. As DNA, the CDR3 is TGTGCCAGTAGTATAGCAGGCACAGGCTACGAGCAGTACTTC. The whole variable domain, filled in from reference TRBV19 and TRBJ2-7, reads DGGITQSPKYLFRKEGQNVTLSCEQNLNHDAMYWYRQDPGQGLRLIYYSQIVNDFQKGDIAEGYSVSREKKESFPLTVTSAQKNPTAFYLCASSIAGTGYEQYFGPGTRLTVT.

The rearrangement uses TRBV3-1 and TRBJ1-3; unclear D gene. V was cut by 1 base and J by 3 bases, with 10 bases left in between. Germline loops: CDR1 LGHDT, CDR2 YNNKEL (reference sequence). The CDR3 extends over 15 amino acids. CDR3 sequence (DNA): TGTGCCAGCAGCCAAGGGGCGGCCCGTGGAAACACCATATATTTT. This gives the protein CASSQGAARGNTIYF.

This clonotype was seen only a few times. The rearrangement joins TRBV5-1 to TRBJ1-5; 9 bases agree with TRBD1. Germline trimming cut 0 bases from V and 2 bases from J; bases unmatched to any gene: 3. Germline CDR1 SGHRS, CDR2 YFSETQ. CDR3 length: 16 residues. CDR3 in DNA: TGCGCCAGCAGCTTGGGGGACAGGGCTGGCAATCAGCCCCAGCATTTT. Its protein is CASSLGDRAGNQPQHF.

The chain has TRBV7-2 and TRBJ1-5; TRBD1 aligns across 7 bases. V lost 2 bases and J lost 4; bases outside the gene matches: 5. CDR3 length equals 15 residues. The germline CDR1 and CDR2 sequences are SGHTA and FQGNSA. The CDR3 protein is CASSLITGVNQPQHF. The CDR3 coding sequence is TGTGCCAGCAGCTTAATTACAGGGGTAAATCAGCCCCAGCATTTT.

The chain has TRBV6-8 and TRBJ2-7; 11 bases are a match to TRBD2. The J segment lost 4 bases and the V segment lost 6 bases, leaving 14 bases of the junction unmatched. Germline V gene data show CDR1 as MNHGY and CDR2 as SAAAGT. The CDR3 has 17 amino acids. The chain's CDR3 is CASSPTPTSGERYEQYF. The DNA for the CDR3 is TGTGCCAGCAGCCCCACCCCGACTAGCGGGGAGAGATACGAGCAGTACTTC.

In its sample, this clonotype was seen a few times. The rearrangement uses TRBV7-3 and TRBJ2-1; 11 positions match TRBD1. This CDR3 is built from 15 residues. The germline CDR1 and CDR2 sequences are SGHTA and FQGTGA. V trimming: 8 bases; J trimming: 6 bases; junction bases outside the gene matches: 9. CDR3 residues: CASGGTGGVVNEQFF. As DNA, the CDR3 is TGTGCCAGCGGGGGGACAGGGGGAGTAGTCAATGAGCAGTTCTTC.

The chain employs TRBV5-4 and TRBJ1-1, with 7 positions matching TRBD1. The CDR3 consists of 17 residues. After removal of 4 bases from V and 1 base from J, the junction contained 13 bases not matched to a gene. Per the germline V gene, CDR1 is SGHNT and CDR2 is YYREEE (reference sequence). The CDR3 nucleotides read TGTGCCAGCAGCCGACGGCCGGGACAGAAGACGAACACTGAAGCTTTCTTT. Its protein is CASSRRPGQKTNTEAFF. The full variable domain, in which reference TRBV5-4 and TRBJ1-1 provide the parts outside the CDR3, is ETGVTQSPTHLIKTRGQQVTLRCSSQSGHNTVSWYQQALGQGPQFIFQYYREEENGRGNFPPRFSGLQFPNYSSELNVNALELDDSALYLCASSRRPGQKTNTEAFFGQGTRLTVV.

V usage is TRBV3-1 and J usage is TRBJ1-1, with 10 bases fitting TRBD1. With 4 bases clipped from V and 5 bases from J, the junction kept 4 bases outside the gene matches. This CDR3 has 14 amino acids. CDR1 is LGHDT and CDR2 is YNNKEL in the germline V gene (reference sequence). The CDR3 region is CASSPGQGITEAFF. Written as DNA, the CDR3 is TGTGCCAGCAGCCCGGGACAGGGGATTACTGAAGCTTTCTTT.

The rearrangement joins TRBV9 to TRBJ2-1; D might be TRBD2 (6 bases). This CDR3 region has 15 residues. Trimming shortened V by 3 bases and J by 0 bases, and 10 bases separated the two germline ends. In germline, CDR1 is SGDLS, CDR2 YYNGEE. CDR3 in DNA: TGTGCCAGCAGCGCACTGGGGGGCTCCTACAATGAGCAGTTCTTC. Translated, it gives CASSALGGSYNEQFF.

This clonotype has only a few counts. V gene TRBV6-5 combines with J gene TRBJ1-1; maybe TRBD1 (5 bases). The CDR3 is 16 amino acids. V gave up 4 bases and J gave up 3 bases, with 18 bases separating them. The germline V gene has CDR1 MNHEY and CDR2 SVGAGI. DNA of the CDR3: TGTGCCAGCAGTTTTGGGGGGTTGTCCCCGGACACTGAAGCTTTCTTT. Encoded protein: CASSFGGLSPDTEAFF.

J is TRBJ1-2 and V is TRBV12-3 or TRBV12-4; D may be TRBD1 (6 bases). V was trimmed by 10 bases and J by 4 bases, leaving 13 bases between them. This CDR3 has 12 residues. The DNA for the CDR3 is TGTGCCATCCAGACAGGTAGCTATGGCTACACCTTC. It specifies CAIQTGSYGYTF.

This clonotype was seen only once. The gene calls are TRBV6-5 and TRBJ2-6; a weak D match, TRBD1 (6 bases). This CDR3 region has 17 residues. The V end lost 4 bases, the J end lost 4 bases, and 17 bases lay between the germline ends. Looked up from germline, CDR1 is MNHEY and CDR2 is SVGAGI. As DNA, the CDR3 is TGTGCCAGCAGTTGGATCGGACAGCTGGACGGGGCCAACGTCCTGACTTTC. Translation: CASSWIGQLDGANVLTF.

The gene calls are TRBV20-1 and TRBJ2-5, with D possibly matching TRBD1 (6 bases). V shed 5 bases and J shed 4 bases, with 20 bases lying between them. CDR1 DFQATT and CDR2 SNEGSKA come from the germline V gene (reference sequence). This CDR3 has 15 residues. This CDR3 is CSAPDNRVGGETQYF. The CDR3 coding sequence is TGCAGTGCTCCTGATAACAGGGTAGGGGGAGAGACCCAGTACTTC.